The clone carrying this T cell receptor (beta chain) was seen ten or more times. Antigen: not known. This specimen belongs to a study of CD8 T cells in ankylosing spondylitis. Study-level results: Earlier reports found some motif variants in synovial fluid and blood in reactive arthritis. CD8+ disease-linked clones were present at relatively low frequencies in blood.

Germline V gene data show CDR1 as DFQATT and CDR2 as SNEGSKA (reference sequence). V lost 0 bases to trimming and J lost 8 bases; unmatched junction nucleotides: 14. CDR3 length equals 16 residues. TCRdb ran MiXCR on the 5' RACE reads and lists one entry per CDR3 protein. The profile shows about 140,000 distinct CDR3 sequences, about an eighth of them singletons. The TCR sequence derives from a female donor with ankylosing spondylitis or in good health (not recorded which). Specimen: blood, either unsorted or a sorted T cell fraction (not recorded which). The chain combines TRBV20-1 with TRBJ1-2; 8 nucleotides agree with TRBD1. CDR3 coding DNA: TGCAGTGCTAGAGATGGGCAGGGGGCGCCCATTAGAGGCTACACCTTC. It codes for CSARDGQGAPIRGYTF.